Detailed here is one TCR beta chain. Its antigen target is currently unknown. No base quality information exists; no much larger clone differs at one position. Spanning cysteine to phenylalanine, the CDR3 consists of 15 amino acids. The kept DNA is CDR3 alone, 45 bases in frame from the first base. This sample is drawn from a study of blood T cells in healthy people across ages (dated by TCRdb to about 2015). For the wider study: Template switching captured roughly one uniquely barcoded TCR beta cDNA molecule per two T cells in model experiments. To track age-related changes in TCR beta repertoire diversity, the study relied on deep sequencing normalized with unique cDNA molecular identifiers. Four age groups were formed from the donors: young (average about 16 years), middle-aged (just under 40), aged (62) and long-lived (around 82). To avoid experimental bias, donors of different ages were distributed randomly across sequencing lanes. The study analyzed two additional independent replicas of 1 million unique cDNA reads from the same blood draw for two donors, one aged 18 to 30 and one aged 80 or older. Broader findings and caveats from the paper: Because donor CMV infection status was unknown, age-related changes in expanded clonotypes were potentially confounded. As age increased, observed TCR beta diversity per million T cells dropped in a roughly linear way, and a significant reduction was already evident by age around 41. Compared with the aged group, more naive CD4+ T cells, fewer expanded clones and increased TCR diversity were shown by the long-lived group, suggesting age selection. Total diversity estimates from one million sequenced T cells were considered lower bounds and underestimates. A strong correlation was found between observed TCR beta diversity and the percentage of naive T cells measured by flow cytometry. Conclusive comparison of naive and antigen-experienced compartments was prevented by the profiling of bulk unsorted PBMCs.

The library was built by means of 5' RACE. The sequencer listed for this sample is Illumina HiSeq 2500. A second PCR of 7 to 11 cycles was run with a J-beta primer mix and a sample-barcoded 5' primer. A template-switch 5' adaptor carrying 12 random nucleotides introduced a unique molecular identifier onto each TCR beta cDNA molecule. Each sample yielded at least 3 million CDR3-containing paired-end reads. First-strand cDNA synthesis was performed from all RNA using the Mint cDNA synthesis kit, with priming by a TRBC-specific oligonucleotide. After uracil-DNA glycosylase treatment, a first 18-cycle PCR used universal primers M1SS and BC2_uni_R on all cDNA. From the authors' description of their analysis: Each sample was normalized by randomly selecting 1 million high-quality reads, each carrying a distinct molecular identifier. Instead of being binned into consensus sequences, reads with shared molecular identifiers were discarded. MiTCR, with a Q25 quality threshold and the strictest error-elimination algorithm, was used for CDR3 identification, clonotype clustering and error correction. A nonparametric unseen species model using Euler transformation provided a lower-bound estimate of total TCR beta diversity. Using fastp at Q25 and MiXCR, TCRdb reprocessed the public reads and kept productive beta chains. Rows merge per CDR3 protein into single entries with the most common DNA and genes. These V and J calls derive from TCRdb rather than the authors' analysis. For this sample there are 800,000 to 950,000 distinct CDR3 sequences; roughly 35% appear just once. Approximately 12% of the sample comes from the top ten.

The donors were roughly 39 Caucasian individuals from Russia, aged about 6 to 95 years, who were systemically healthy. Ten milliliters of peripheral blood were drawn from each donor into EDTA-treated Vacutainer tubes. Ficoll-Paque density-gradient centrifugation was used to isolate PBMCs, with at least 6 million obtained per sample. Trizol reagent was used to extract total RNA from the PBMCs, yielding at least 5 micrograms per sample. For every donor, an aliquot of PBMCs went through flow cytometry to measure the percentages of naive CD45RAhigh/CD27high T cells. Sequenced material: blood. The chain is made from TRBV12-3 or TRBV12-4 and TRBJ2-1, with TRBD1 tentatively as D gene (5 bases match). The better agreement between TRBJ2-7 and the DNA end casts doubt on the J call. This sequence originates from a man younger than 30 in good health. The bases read TGTGCCAGCGGAATTAGTACAGGCCGCTACAATGAGCAGTACTTC. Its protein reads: CASGISTGRYNEQYF.